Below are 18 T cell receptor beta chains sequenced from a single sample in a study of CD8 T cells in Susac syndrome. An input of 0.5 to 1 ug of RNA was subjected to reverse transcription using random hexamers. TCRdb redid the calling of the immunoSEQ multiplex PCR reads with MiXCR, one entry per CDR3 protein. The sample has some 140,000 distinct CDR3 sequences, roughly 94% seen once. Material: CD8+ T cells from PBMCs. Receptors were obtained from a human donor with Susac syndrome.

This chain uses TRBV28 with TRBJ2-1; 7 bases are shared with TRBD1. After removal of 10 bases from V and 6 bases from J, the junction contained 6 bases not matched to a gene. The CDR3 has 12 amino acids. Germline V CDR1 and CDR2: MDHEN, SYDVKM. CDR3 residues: CATRQGPNEQFF. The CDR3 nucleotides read TGTGCCACCCGACAGGGCCCCAATGAGCAGTTCTTC. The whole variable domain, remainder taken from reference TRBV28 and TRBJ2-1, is DVKVTQSSRYLVKRTGEKVFLECVQDMDHENMFWYRQDPGLGLRLIYFSYDVKMKEKGDIPEGYSVSREKKERFSLILESASTNQTSMYLCATRQGPNEQFFGPGTRLTVL.

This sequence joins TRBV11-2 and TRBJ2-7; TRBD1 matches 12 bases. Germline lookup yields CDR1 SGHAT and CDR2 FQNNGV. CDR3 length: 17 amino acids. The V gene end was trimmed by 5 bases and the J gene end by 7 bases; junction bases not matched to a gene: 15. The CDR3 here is CASSPRGVGTGGAEQYF. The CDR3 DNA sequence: TGTGCCAGCAGCCCGAGGGGCGTGGGGACAGGGGGCGCGGAGCAGTACTTC.

The CDR3 sequence: CAWSAGLGGFEQYF. In DNA, the CDR3 is TGTGCCTGGAGTGCAGGGCTGGGGGGTTTCGAGCAGTACTTC. V gene TRBV30 combines with J gene TRBJ2-7, with D maybe TRBD2 (6 bases). Germline values: CDR1 GTSNPN, CDR2 SVGIG (reference sequence). V shed 1 base and J shed 6 bases, with 16 bases lying between them. The CDR3 runs to 14 residues.

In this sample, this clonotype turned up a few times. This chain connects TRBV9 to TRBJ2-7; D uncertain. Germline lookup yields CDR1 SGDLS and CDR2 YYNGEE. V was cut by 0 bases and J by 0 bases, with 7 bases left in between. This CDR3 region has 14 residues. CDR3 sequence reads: CASSVGGDSYEQYF. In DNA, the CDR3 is TGTGCCAGCAGCGTAGGTGGAGACTCCTACGAGCAGTACTTC.

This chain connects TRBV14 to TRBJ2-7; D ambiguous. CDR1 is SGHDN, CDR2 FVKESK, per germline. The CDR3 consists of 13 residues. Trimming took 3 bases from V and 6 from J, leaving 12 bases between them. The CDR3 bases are TGTGCCAGCAGCCAGGGGTTAGGAAGCGAGCAGTACTTC. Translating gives CASSQGLGSEQYF. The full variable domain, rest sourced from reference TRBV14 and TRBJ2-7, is EAGVTQFPSHSVIEKGQTVTLRCDPISGHDNLYWYRRVMGKEIKFLLHFVKESKQDESGMPNNRFLAERTGGTYSTLKVQPAELEDSGVYFCASSQGLGSEQYFGPGTRLTVT.

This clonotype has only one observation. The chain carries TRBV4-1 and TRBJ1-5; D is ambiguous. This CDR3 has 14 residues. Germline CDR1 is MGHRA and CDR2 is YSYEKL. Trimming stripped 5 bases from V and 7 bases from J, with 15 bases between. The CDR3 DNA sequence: TGCGCCAGCAGCGAGCCCGGGTCGGAGCAGCCCCAGCATTTT. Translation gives CASSEPGSEQPQHF.

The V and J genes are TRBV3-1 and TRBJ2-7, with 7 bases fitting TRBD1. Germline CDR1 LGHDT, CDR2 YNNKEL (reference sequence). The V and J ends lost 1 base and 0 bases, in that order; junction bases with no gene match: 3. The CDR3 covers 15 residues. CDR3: CASSQGAGGSYEQYF. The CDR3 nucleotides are TGTGCCAGCAGCCAAGGCGCAGGGGGCTCCTACGAGCAGTACTTC.

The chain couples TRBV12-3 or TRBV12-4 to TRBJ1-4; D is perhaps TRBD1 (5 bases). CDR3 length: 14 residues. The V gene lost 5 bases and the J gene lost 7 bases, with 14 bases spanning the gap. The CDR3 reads CASSGSLGGEKLFF. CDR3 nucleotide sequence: TGTGCCAGCAGTGGGTCCCTCGGGGGTGAAAAACTGTTTTTT.

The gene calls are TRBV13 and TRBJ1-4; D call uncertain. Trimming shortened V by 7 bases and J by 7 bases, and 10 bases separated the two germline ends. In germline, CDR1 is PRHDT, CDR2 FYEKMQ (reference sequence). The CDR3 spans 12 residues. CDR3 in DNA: TGTGCCAGCACGCGGGCGAGTGAAAAACTGTTTTTT. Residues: CASTRASEKLFF.

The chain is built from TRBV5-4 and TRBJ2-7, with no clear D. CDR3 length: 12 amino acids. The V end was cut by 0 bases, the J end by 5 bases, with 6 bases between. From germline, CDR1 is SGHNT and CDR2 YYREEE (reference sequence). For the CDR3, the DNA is TGTGCCAGCAGCTTGGAGCTAAACGAGCAGTACTTC. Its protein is CASSLELNEQYF.

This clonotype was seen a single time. CDR3 DNA sequence: TGTGCCAGCAGTTCCCCGTTACAAGAGACCCAGTACTTC. Its translation: CASSSPLQETQYF. J is TRBJ2-5 and V is TRBV28; no clear D gene. V was cut by 4 bases and J by 2 bases, with 8 bases left in between. Per the germline V gene, CDR1 is MDHEN and CDR2 is SYDVKM. The CDR3 is made up of 13 amino acids.

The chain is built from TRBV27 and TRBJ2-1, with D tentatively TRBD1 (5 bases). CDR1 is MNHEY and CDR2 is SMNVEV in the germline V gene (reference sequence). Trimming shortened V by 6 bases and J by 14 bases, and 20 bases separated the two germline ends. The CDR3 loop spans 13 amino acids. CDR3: CASSLGADILEFF. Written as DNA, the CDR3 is TGTGCCAGCAGCCTTGGGGCGGACATCCTGGAGTTCTTC.

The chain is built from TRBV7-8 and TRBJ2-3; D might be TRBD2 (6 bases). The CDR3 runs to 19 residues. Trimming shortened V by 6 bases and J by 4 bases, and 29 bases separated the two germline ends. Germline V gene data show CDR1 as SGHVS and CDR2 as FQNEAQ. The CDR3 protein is CASSPSLVAETSGADTQYF. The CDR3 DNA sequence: TGTGCCAGCAGTCCCTCTTTGGTAGCGGAGACTTCGGGGGCAGATACGCAGTATTTT. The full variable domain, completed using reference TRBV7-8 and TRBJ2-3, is GAGVSQSPRYKVAKRGQDVALRCDPISGHVSLFWYQQALGQGPEFLTYFQNEAQLDKSGLPSDRFFAERPEGSVSTLKIQRTQQEDSAVYLCASSPSLVAETSGADTQYFGPGTRLTVL.

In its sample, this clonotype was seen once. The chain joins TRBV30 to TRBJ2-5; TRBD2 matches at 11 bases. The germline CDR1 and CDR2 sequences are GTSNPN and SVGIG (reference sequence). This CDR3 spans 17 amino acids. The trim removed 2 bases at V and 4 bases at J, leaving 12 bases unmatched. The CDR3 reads CAWSPQTSGTLGETQYF. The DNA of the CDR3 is TGTGCCTGGAGTCCCCAGACTAGCGGGACACTCGGAGAGACCCAGTACTTC.

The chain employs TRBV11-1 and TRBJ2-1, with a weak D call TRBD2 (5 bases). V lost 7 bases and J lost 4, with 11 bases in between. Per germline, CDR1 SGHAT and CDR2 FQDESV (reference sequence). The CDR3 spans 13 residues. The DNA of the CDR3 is TGTGCCAGCATGCTACGGGGTTACAATGAGCAGTTCTTC. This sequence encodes CASMLRGYNEQFF.

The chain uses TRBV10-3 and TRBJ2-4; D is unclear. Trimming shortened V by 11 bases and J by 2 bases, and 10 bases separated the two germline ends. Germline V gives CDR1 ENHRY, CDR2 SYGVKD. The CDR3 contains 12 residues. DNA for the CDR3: TGTGCCCCTTCTAGAACCAAAAACATTCAGTACTTC. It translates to CAPSRTKNIQYF.

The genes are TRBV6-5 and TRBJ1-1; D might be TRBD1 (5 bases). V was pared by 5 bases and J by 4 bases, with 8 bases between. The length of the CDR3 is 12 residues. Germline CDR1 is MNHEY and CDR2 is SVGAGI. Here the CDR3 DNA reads TGTGCCAGCAGTATGGGGGGCACTGAAGCTTTCTTT. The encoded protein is CASSMGGTEAFF.

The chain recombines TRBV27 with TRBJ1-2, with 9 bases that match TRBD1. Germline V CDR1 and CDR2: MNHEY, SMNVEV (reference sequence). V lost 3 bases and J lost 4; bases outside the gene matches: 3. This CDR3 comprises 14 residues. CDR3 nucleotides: TGTGCCAGCAGTTTCGGGACAGGGATCTATGGCTACACCTTC. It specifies CASSFGTGIYGYTF.